This T cell receptor beta chain was recovered during a study of cytomegalovirus exposure and HLA in healthy donors. From germline, CDR1 is MGHRA and CDR2 YSYEKL. Trimming pared 5 bases from V and 3 bases from J, leaving 20 bases between. The CDR3 covers 16 residues. 60 Vbeta and 13 Jbeta primers were used in PCR. This table comes from immunoSEQ multiplex PCR, and its TCRdb copy is limited to in-frame clones, with some not included. The sample lists 180,000 or so clones; around 80% were seen once. The sample comprised PBMCs. This chain uses TRBV4-1 with TRBJ2-7, with D perhaps TRBD1 (6 bases). The TCR comes from a woman aged 25-40 years in good health and CMV-seronegative. The CDR3 sequence is CASSLSDRTMVYEQYF. In DNA form, the CDR3 reads TGCGCCAGCAGCTTATCAGACAGGACGATGGTCTACGAGCAGTACTTC.